The 6 T cell receptor beta chains presented below share a single source sample, sequenced in a study of tumor and adjacent non-tumor tissue in lung cancer. RNA was extracted from bulk tissue without any cell sorting. Three rounds of nested PCR, following a modified ARM-PCR protocol, produced the TCRbeta library. In TCRdb, the multiplex PCR reads were re-called with MiXCR into one record per CDR3 protein. The table shows about 76,000 distinct CDR3 sequences, with around 65% occurring only once. The specimen was lung tumor tissue. These receptors originate from a woman between 65 and 79 years old with non-small cell lung cancer.

This clonotype occurred many times. This chain links TRBV5-1 with TRBJ2-7; D might be TRBD2 (6 bases). This CDR3 is built from 14 residues. Between the trimmed V and J ends, which lost 4 bases and 1 base, there was a span of 12 bases. Germline V gene sequence: CDR1 SGHRS, CDR2 YFSETQ. Here the CDR3 DNA reads TGCGCCAGCAGCCGGACTACAGGTTCCTACGAGCAGTACTTC. Protein product: CASSRTTGSYEQYF.

The chain joins TRBV15 to TRBJ2-2, with TRBD2 matching 8 bases. Looked up from germline, CDR1 is LNHNV and CDR2 is YYDKDF (reference sequence). The CDR3 runs 16 residues. Trimming cost V 2 bases and J 6 bases; bases outside gene matches: 8. The CDR3 region has the DNA TGTGCCACCAGCAGATTCATAGCGGGATGGTCCGGGGAGCTGTTTTTT. Protein sequence: CATSRFIAGWSGELFF.

Many counts were recorded for this clonotype. The chain carries TRBV6-6 and TRBJ1-3; 8 bases map to TRBD1. V dropped 7 bases and J dropped 0; count of bases not matched to a gene: 5. The CDR3 contains 15 residues. In germline, CDR1 is MNHNY, CDR2 SVGAGI (reference sequence). The CDR3 is CASKDRDSSGNTIYF. The CDR3 coding sequence is TGTGCCAGCAAGGACAGGGACAGCTCTGGAAACACCATATATTTT.

As regards this clonotype: An end of the junction does not agree with germline; a read error may underlie this. V usage is TRBV28 and J usage is TRBJ2-6; 7 bases match TRBD2. The CDR3 length is 16 residues. CDR1 and CDR2 from the germline V gene are MDHEN and SYDVKM. CDR3 amino acids: CASSLLAWAGANVLTF. The CDR3 bases are TGTGCTAGCAGTTTACTAGCGTGGGCTGGGGCCAACGTCCTGACTTTC.

Comment on this clonotype: At one boundary the junction diverges from the germline segment, which might be a read error. The chain recombines TRBV5-4 with TRBJ2-5; TRBD2 aligns across 10 bases. The V gene's germline CDR1 is SGHNT and CDR2 YYREEE (reference sequence). The CDR3 loop spans 17 amino acids. CDR3 DNA sequence: TGTGCCAGCAGCAATCCCGGGACTAGCGACAGAAGAGAGACCCGGTACTTC. This encodes CASSNPGTSDRRETRYF.

As concerns this clonotype: Germline and junction disagree at one end, which may indicate a read error. The V gene is TRBV6-5, the J gene TRBJ1-1; D is perhaps TRBD1 (5 bases). The germline gives CDR1 MNHEY, CDR2 SVGAGI. The CDR3 totals 17 residues. Here the CDR3 reads CASSYSRSGGLNTEAFF. CDR3 nucleotide sequence: TGTGCGAGCAGTTACTCTAGGTCTGGGGGATTGAACACTGAAGCTTTCTTT.